This is a list of T cell receptor beta chains from one sample in a study of T-cell reconstitution after alpha-beta-depleted transplantation in children. TCRdb called the PCR reads again in MiXCR, with one record for every CDR3 protein. This sample has a few hundred thousand distinct CDR3 sequences, with 27% found just once. The sample was PBMCs, taken before TCRalphabeta/CD19-depleted stem cell transplant. These receptors were obtained from a boy under three years old with Wiskott-Aldrich syndrome, due to receive a stem cell transplant. Both conserved end residues are part of each CDR3. A D gene is named only where the DNA matches it firmly. Expanded clones are given a class, and other clones once, few, many or no size at all.

D gene: TRBD2; clone size: -; V gene: TRBV2; J gene: TRBJ2-3; CDR3 DNA: TGTGCCACGGGACTAGTCCGAAGCACAGATACGCAGTATTTT; CDR3 protein: CATGLVRSTDTQYF
D gene: TRBD1; clone size: -; V gene: TRBV4-1; J gene: TRBJ2-7; CDR3 DNA: TGCGCCAGCAGCCAACATCTACCGGGACAGGGGACGGGTGAGCAGTACTTC; CDR3 protein: CASSQHLPGQGTGEQYF
D gene: -; clone size: -; V gene: TRBV20-1; J gene: TRBJ2-5; CDR3 DNA: TGCAGTGCTCTTCGGGTTCAAGAGACCCAGTACTTC; CDR3 protein: CSALRVQETQYF
D gene: TRBD2; clone size: -; V gene: TRBV4-1; J gene: TRBJ2-3; CDR3 DNA: TGCGCCAGCAGCCAAGATCCCGGGACTAGCGGGAAAAATACGCAGTATTTT; CDR3 protein: CASSQDPGTSGKNTQYF
D gene: -; clone size: -; V gene: TRBV20-1; J gene: TRBJ2-3; CDR3 DNA: TGCAGTGCTAGCGCAGCGGGCACAGATACGCAGTATTTT; CDR3 protein: CSASAAGTDTQYF
D gene: TRBD1; clone size: few; V gene: TRBV2; J gene: TRBJ2-4; CDR3 DNA: TGTGCCAGCAGTGAAGAGGACAGGGTTCTAGCCAAAAACATTCAGTACTTC; CDR3 protein: CASSEEDRVLAKNIQYF
D gene: TRBD1; clone size: few; V gene: TRBV29-1; J gene: TRBJ1-2; CDR3 DNA: TGCAGCGTTGAGGGTGGACAGGGACTTAGTGGCTACACCTTC; CDR3 protein: CSVEGGQGLSGYTF
D gene: TRBD1; clone size: -; V gene: TRBV12-3/TRBV12-4; J gene: TRBJ2-7; CDR3 DNA: TGTGCCAGCAGCCGGACAGGGAAGGGCGAGCAGTACTTC; CDR3 protein: CASSRTGKGEQYF
D gene: TRBD2; clone size: -; V gene: TRBV12-3/TRBV12-4; J gene: TRBJ2-1; CDR3 DNA: TGTGCCAGCAGTCTACTACTAGCGGGAAGCAAAAATGAGCAGTTCTTC; CDR3 protein: CASSLLLAGSKNEQFF
D gene: TRBD1; clone size: -; V gene: TRBV5-5; J gene: TRBJ1-4; CDR3 DNA: TGTGCCAGCAGCTTGACGACAGGGGGGACTAATGAAAAACTGTTTTTT; CDR3 protein: CASSLTTGGTNEKLFF
D gene: -; clone size: -; V gene: TRBV19; J gene: TRBJ1-5; CDR3 DNA: TGTGCCAGTAGAATAAGGAGAAATAGCAATCAGCCCCAGCATTTT; CDR3 protein: CASRIRRNSNQPQHF
D gene: -; clone size: few; V gene: TRBV7-3; J gene: TRBJ2-7; CDR3 DNA: TGTGCCAGCAGCTCCCAGGCGGGAGAGCAGTACTTC; CDR3 protein: CASSSQAGEQYF
D gene: -; clone size: -; V gene: TRBV28; J gene: TRBJ2-7; CDR3 DNA: TGTGCCAGCACCACGGGGACCCTGCAGTACTTC; CDR3 protein: CASTTGTLQYF
D gene: TRBD2; clone size: few; V gene: TRBV7-9; J gene: TRBJ2-3; CDR3 DNA: TGTGCCAGCAGCCTTCTAGCGGGAGAGTATTTT; CDR3 protein: CASSLLAGEYF
D gene: TRBD2; clone size: few; V gene: TRBV10-3; J gene: TRBJ2-3; CDR3 DNA: TGTGCCATCAGTGAGGAGCGGGGCTCAGATACGCAGTATTTT; CDR3 protein: CAISEERGSDTQYF
D gene: TRBD1; clone size: -; V gene: TRBV5-1; J gene: TRBJ2-7; CDR3 DNA: TGCGCCAGCAGCTCGCGGCAGGGGGAGTACGAGCAGTACTTC; CDR3 protein: CASSSRQGEYEQYF
D gene: -; clone size: -; V gene: TRBV10-3; J gene: TRBJ2-1; CDR3 DNA: TGTGCCATCATTGAGTCGAACTCGGCCAATGAGCAGTTCTTC; CDR3 protein: CAIIESNSANEQFF
D gene: TRBD1; clone size: few; V gene: TRBV4-2; J gene: TRBJ1-1; CDR3 DNA: TGTGCCAGCAGCCCGTCCGGGACAGGGTCCCTTGAAGCTTTCTTT; CDR3 protein: CASSPSGTGSLEAFF
D gene: TRBD1; clone size: few; V gene: TRBV9; J gene: TRBJ2-5; CDR3 DNA: TGTGCCAGCAGCCCTCAGGACAGGCGCCAAGAGACCCAGTACTTC; CDR3 protein: CASSPQDRRQETQYF
D gene: -; clone size: -; V gene: TRBV5-1; J gene: TRBJ2-3; CDR3 DNA: TGCGCCAGCAGCTTGAGCGACAGCACAGATACGCAGTATTTT; CDR3 protein: CASSLSDSTDTQYF
D gene: -; clone size: -; V gene: TRBV24-1; J gene: TRBJ2-1; CDR3 DNA: TGTGCCACCAGTGATCCCCGCGGGGGCAGCTCCTACAATGAGCAGTTCTTC; CDR3 protein: CATSDPRGGSSYNEQFF
D gene: TRBD1; clone size: few; V gene: TRBV4-1; J gene: TRBJ1-4; CDR3 DNA: TGCGCCAGCAGCCTCCCGGGACAGGGGGGTGAAAAACTGTTTTTT; CDR3 protein: CASSLPGQGGEKLFF
D gene: TRBD2; clone size: -; V gene: TRBV3-1; J gene: TRBJ2-5; CDR3 DNA: TGTGCCAGCAGCCACGGCGGGAGGGCAGAGACCCAGTACTTC; CDR3 protein: CASSHGGRAETQYF
D gene: -; clone size: -; V gene: TRBV7-6; J gene: TRBJ2-2; CDR3 DNA: TGTGCCAGCAGCTTTAGAGGGCCCACCGGGGAGCTGTTTTTT; CDR3 protein: CASSFRGPTGELFF
D gene: TRBD1; clone size: -; V gene: TRBV15; J gene: TRBJ2-3; CDR3 DNA: TGTGCCACCAGCAGGGGGACAGGACCCGCTAGCACAGATACGCAGTATTTT; CDR3 protein: CATSRGTGPASTDTQYF
D gene: TRBD2; clone size: few; V gene: TRBV4-1; J gene: TRBJ2-2; CDR3 DNA: TGCGCCAGCAGCCAAGTTCCGGCTAGCGGAGGGGAGCTGTTTTTT; CDR3 protein: CASSQVPASGGELFF
D gene: TRBD2; clone size: many; V gene: TRBV28; J gene: TRBJ2-6; CDR3 DNA: TGTGCCAGCAGGCCGGCGGGAGCCGGGGCCAACGTCCTGACTTTC; CDR3 protein: CASRPAGAGANVLTF
D gene: TRBD2; clone size: -; V gene: TRBV24-1; J gene: TRBJ2-1; CDR3 DNA: TGTGCCACCAGTGATTTGCGGGCCCGCAAGGGACTAGCTGACAATGAGCAGTTCTTC; CDR3 protein: CATSDLRARKGLADNEQFF
D gene: -; clone size: few; V gene: TRBV15; J gene: TRBJ2-2; CDR3 DNA: TGTGCCACCAGCAGAGGCGCGAGTTATGGCACCGGGGAGCTGTTTTTT; CDR3 protein: CATSRGASYGTGELFF
D gene: -; clone size: few; V gene: TRBV3-1; J gene: TRBJ1-4; CDR3 DNA: TGTGCCAGCAGCCAAGAATGGAGCAGGGATGAAAAACTGTTTTTT; CDR3 protein: CASSQEWSRDEKLFF
D gene: -; clone size: -; V gene: TRBV7-2; J gene: TRBJ1-1; CDR3 DNA: TGTGCCAGCAGCTTCAGGATAAGTAACACTGAAGCTTTCTTT; CDR3 protein: CASSFRISNTEAFF
D gene: -; clone size: -; V gene: TRBV3-1; J gene: TRBJ2-1; CDR3 DNA: TGTGCCAGCAGCCAAGAGCATACTAGCAATGAGCAGTTCTTC; CDR3 protein: CASSQEHTSNEQFF
D gene: -; clone size: few; V gene: TRBV5-1; J gene: TRBJ1-1; CDR3 DNA: TGCGCCAGCAGGGAGCAGAACACTGAAGCTTTCTTT; CDR3 protein: CASREQNTEAFF
D gene: -; clone size: few; V gene: TRBV5-1; J gene: TRBJ2-7; CDR3 DNA: TGCGCCAGCAGCTTGACACCCCCATTCGACGAGCAGTACTTC; CDR3 protein: CASSLTPPFDEQYF
D gene: -; clone size: -; V gene: TRBV27; J gene: TRBJ2-7; CDR3 DNA: TGTGCCAGCAGTCCATACAGAACTTCCTACGAGCAGTACTTC; CDR3 protein: CASSPYRTSYEQYF
D gene: -; clone size: -; V gene: TRBV5-1; J gene: TRBJ2-1; CDR3 DNA: TGCGCCAGCAGCTTGTTAGGGCAAAATGAGCAGTTCTTC; CDR3 protein: CASSLLGQNEQFF
D gene: -; clone size: -; V gene: TRBV6-5; J gene: TRBJ1-2; CDR3 DNA: TGTGCCAGCAGACTACAGGGCTATGGCTACACCTTC; CDR3 protein: CASRLQGYGYTF
D gene: -; clone size: -; V gene: TRBV5-1; J gene: TRBJ2-5; CDR3 DNA: TGCGCCAGCAGCGTGGAGCCTATTCAAGAGACCCAGTACTTC; CDR3 protein: CASSVEPIQETQYF
D gene: -; clone size: -; V gene: TRBV5-1; J gene: TRBJ2-7; CDR3 DNA: TGCGCCAGCAGCCCCAGCGGGTTACTCTCCTACGAGCAGTACTTC; CDR3 protein: CASSPSGLLSYEQYF
D gene: TRBD2; clone size: many; V gene: TRBV10-3; J gene: TRBJ2-1; CDR3 DNA: TGTGCCATCAGGTTAACTAGCGGGAGTCTCACTGAGCAGTTCTTC; CDR3 protein: CAIRLTSGSLTEQFF
D gene: TRBD1; clone size: -; V gene: TRBV18; J gene: TRBJ2-1; CDR3 DNA: TGTGCCAGCTCACCGCAAGGGACAGGGTTGAGTGAGCAGTTCTTC; CDR3 protein: CASSPQGTGLSEQFF
D gene: -; clone size: -; V gene: TRBV20-1; J gene: TRBJ2-1; CDR3 DNA: TGCAGTGCTAGCCGGCCGCAGTTCTTC; CDR3 protein: CSASRPQFF
D gene: -; clone size: few; V gene: TRBV5-1; J gene: TRBJ1-1; CDR3 DNA: TGCGCCAGCAGTTCCCTCTTGACAGCTAGGAACACTGAAGCTTTCTTT; CDR3 protein: CASSSLLTARNTEAFF
D gene: -; clone size: few; V gene: TRBV25-1; J gene: TRBJ1-3; CDR3 DNA: TGTGCCAGCAGGTCGCTTTCTGGAAACACCATATATTTT; CDR3 protein: CASRSLSGNTIYF
D gene: -; clone size: few; V gene: TRBV27; J gene: TRBJ1-3; CDR3 DNA: TGTGCCAGCAGTTTAGGAGGGCAGGGCCCTGGAAACACCATATATTTT; CDR3 protein: CASSLGGQGPGNTIYF
D gene: TRBD1; clone size: few; V gene: TRBV12-3/TRBV12-4; J gene: TRBJ2-2; CDR3 DNA: TGTGCCAGCAGCAACCGGACAGGGAGGACCGGGGAGCTGTTTTTT; CDR3 protein: CASSNRTGRTGELFF